This TCR beta chain was identified in a study of cytomegalovirus exposure and HLA in healthy donors. Study at large: Early on, a data release was issued that held roughly 80 million unique TCRs from HLA-typed donors.

Study observations and caveats: The listing of roughly 160 TCR beta chains classed them as cytomegalovirus-associated. Earlier analysis yielded a pattern in which most TCR beta V segments were productive about 90% or about 30% of the time.

With 60 Vbeta and 13 Jbeta primers, the PCR was carried out. The protocol was immunoSEQ multiplex PCR, while the TCRdb copy is restricted to in-frame clones and leaves out a portion. The sample holds some 140,000 clones, approximately 61% seen once. To note about this clone: What it recognizes is unknown.

V lost 4 bases to trimming and J lost 3 bases, with 15 bases between them. The CDR3 totals 16 residues. Germline V gives CDR1 SGHNT, CDR2 YENEEA. This chain links TRBV11-3 with TRBJ2-2, with D possibly being TRBD2 (6 bases). The sample was PBMCs. This TCR was sampled from a human donor in good health. The CDR3 DNA reads as TGTGCCAGCAGCTCGGGGCGCAGGGAGGACACCGGGGAGCTGTTTTTT. Its protein product is CASSSGRREDTGELFF.